This T cell receptor (beta chain) emerged from a study of shared clonotypes between healthy human individuals. Concerning this clone: The target antigen is unknown.

V dropped 5 bases and J dropped 7; count of bases not matched to a gene: 10. Germline V lookup: CDR1 SGHVS, CDR2 FNYEAQ. The CDR3 runs 15 residues. Naive CD8 cells were CD45RO-negative, positively selected for CCR7, excluding terminally differentiated effector memory CD45RA+ cells. The donors, healthy adults who were HIV-negative, had experienced no recent acute infections or vaccinations. This table comes from immunoSEQ multiplex PCR, and its TCRdb copy is limited to in-frame clones, with some not included. The data contain hundreds of thousands of clones, around 93% of them singletons. General study points: Sequencing of the sorted subsets was shown by rarefaction to be incomplete despite large depth. Relative to their counterparts shared across all four donors, non-shared clonotypes exhibited diminished generation probabilities.

The sequenced sample was naive CD8+ T cells sorted from blood. The chain employs TRBV7-6 and TRBJ2-1, with 8 bases lining up with TRBD1. The receptor was derived from a young man in good health. CDR3 amino acids: CASSPRTGIMNEQFF. The CDR3 coding sequence is TGTGCCAGCAGCCCCAGGACAGGGATTATGAATGAGCAGTTCTTC.